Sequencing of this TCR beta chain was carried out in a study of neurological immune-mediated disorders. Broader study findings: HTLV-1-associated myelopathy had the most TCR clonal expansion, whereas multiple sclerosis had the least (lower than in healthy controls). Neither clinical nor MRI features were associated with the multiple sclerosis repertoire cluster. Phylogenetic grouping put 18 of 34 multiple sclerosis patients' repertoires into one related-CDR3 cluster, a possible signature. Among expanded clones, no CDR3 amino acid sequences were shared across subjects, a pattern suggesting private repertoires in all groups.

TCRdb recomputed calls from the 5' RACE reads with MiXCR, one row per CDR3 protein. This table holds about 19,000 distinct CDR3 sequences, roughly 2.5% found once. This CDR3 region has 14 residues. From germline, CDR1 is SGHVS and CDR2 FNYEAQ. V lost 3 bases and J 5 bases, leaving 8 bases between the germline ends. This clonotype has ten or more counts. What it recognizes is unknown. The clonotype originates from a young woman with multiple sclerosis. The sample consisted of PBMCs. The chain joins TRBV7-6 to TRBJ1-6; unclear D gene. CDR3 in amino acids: CASSLGPNNSPLHF. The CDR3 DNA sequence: TGTGCCAGCAGCTTGGGTCCTAATAATTCACCCCTCCACTTT.